Each of the 23 T cell receptor beta chains below was sequenced from the same sample in a study of Tregs in tolerant kidney transplant recipients (dated by TCRdb to the late 2010s). Explained via the paper, the time point label denotes: blood sample drawn before combined kidney and bone marrow transplant. Library method: the immunoSEQ multiplex PCR assay. Sourced from immuneACCESS, this table was stored by TCRdb with only in-frame sequences that have V and J called. A share of the clones is absent; for the studies checked, an unresolved V gene accounts for under half, and the remainder has no known explanation. The sample table shows 50,000 to 80,000 clones, and roughly 98% are seen once. 0.34% of the sample goes to the ten largest clones. Sequenced material: Tregs from blood, taken before the transplant. These receptors were obtained from a human donor who received a combined kidney and bone marrow transplant.

The chain carries TRBV15 and TRBJ1-2; D ambiguous. The germline gives CDR1 LNHNV, CDR2 YYDKDF (reference sequence). This CDR3 contains 18 residues. The ends were cut back, 0 bases at V and 3 bases at J, with 20 bases in the middle. The CDR3 DNA follows: TGTGCCACCAGCAGAGATCTGGCCGGGAGAGGTTTTTACTATGGCTACACCTTC. Encoded protein: CATSRDLAGRGFYYGYTF. The whole variable domain, filled in from reference TRBV15 and TRBJ1-2, reads DAMVIQNPRYQVTQFGKPVTLSCSQTLNHNVMYWYQQKSSQAPKLLFHYYDKDFNNEADTPDNFQSRRPNTSFCFLDIRSPGLGDTAMYLCATSRDLAGRGFYYGYTFGSGTRLTVV.

This chain connects TRBV11-2 to TRBJ2-2; D may be TRBD2 (5 bases). This CDR3 spans 11 amino acids. CDR1 and CDR2 from the germline V gene are SGHAT and FQNNGV. Trimming took off 4 bases at V and 8 bases at J, with 5 bases between the two ends. CDR3 amino acids: CASSWEGELFF. CDR3 DNA sequence: TGTGCCAGCAGCTGGGAGGGGGAGCTGTTTTTT.

The chain recombines TRBV4-3 with TRBJ2-1; D possibly corresponds to TRBD2 (6 bases). Looked up from germline, CDR1 is LGHNA and CDR2 is YSLEER. Trimming cost V 4 bases and J 0 bases, with 13 bases left between them. This CDR3 is 16 amino acids long. CDR3 region: CASSPHSGVSYNEQFF. CDR3 DNA sequence: TGCGCCAGCAGCCCTCATAGCGGAGTCTCCTACAATGAGCAGTTCTTC.

V gene TRBV18 combines with J gene TRBJ2-1, with 10 bases lining up with TRBD2. This CDR3 is built from 18 residues. Losses at the gene ends were 1 base for V and 5 bases for J; bases not matched to a gene: 11. Germline CDR1 reads KGHSH; CDR2 reads LQKENI. CDR3 region: CASSPLVSGGANDNEQFF. The CDR3 DNA follows: TGTGCCAGCTCACCACTCGTAAGCGGGGGGGCCAACGACAATGAGCAGTTCTTC.

The J gene is TRBJ2-3, the V gene TRBV9; D is ambiguous. CDR1 and CDR2 from the germline V gene are SGDLS and YYNGEE. The CDR3 contains 15 residues. Trimming shortened V by 5 bases and J by 2 bases, and 15 bases separated the two germline ends. CDR3 sequence: CASSPGYFPTDTQYF. In DNA form, the CDR3 reads TGTGCCAGCAGTCCCGGTTATTTCCCCACAGATACGCAGTATTTT.

The gene calls are TRBV7-7 and TRBJ2-1; 13 bases agree with TRBD2. Trimming at V came to 5 bases and at J to 7 bases, leaving 5 bases not matched to a gene. The CDR3 is made up of 15 amino acids. Germline V lookup: CDR1 SSHAT, CDR2 FNYEAQ (reference sequence). CDR3 bases: TGTGCCAGCAGCCCGACTAGCGGGGGGCGAAATGAGCAGTTCTTC. It yields the protein CASSPTSGGRNEQFF.

V usage is TRBV6-1 and J usage is TRBJ1-2; D may be TRBD1 (5 bases). Germline V gives CDR1 MNHNS, CDR2 SASEGT. The CDR3 totals 14 residues. Trimming removed 5 bases from V and 5 bases from J, with 15 bases in between. As DNA, the CDR3 is TGTGCCAGCAGTACACGCCAACAGGTTTATGGCTACACCTTC. Protein product: CASSTRQQVYGYTF.

The V and J genes are TRBV9 and TRBJ1-2, with D possibly TRBD1 on 5 matching bases. Trimming pared 1 base from V and 2 bases from J, leaving 12 bases between. In germline, CDR1 is SGDLS, CDR2 YYNGEE. The CDR3 has 15 amino acids. CDR3 in DNA: TGTGCCAGCAGCGTACGTCCGGGGGAAAACTATGGCTACACCTTC. Translating gives CASSVRPGENYGYTF.

The CDR3 loop is CAWSVGSGSIYNEQFF. The CDR3 region has the DNA TGTGCCTGGAGTGTAGGTAGCGGGAGTATTTACAATGAGCAGTTCTTC. The V call is TRBV30, the J call TRBJ2-1, with TRBD2 identical over 9 bases. The germline CDR1 and CDR2 sequences are GTSNPN and SVGIG (reference sequence). V gave up 0 bases and J gave up 4 bases; unmatched junction bases: 7. CDR3 length: 16 amino acids.

The count of this clone is one. The genes are TRBV2 and TRBJ1-1; TRBD1 is a possible D gene (6 bases). V was trimmed by 3 bases and J by 7 bases, leaving 15 bases between them. Germline CDR1 is SNHLY and CDR2 is FYNNEI. The CDR3 spans 14 residues. The CDR3 nucleotides are TGTGCCAGCAGTGATTCCCTGAGGGGGAGTGAAGCTTTCTTT. Protein product: CASSDSLRGSEAFF.

The CDR3 DNA sequence: TGCGCCAGCAGCAGAAGTCACAGGGGAAGCAATCAGCCCCAGCATTTT. Translated: CASSRSHRGSNQPQHF. This rearrangement joins TRBV4-1 to TRBJ1-5; 7 positions match TRBD1. CDR3 length: 16 amino acids. CDR1 and CDR2 from the germline V gene are MGHRA and YSYEKL. With 5 bases clipped from V and 1 base from J, the junction kept 8 bases outside the gene matches.

The chain employs TRBV28 and TRBJ2-3; D might be TRBD2 (7 bases). V lost 3 bases, J lost 3 bases, and 13 bases lay in between. CDR3 length: 15 residues. The V gene's germline CDR1 is MDHEN and CDR2 SYDVKM. The CDR3 protein is CASSLGGHGTDTQYF. CDR3 coding DNA: TGTGCCAGCAGTTTGGGGGGGCACGGAACAGATACGCAGTATTTT.

This chain uses TRBV11-3 with TRBJ2-7, with D maybe TRBD2 (6 bases). Trimming cost V 4 bases and J 0 bases, with 13 bases left between them. The length of the CDR3 is 15 residues. CDR1 SGHNT and CDR2 YENEEA come from the germline V gene. The CDR3 DNA reads TGTGCCAGCAGCTGGGGAGGCCCCAGCTCCTACGAGCAGTACTTC. As protein: CASSWGGPSSYEQYF.

The gene calls are TRBV5-1 and TRBJ2-1; 10 positions agree with TRBD2. The germline V gene encodes CDR1 SGHRS and CDR2 YFSETQ. The CDR3 is made up of 15 amino acids. V shed 0 bases, J shed 3 bases, and the junction held 0 bases outside the gene matches. The DNA for the CDR3 is TGCGCCAGCAGCTTGGCTAGCGGGGGCTACAATGAGCAGTTCTTC. Residues: CASSLASGGYNEQFF.

CDR3 in amino acids: CASSLVGQVVVGSGNTEAFF. CDR3 coding DNA: TGCGCCAGCAGCCTAGTTGGACAGGTCGTTGTAGGTAGCGGGAACACTGAAGCTTTCTTT. The chain employs TRBV4-3 and TRBJ1-1, with 7 bases fitting TRBD1. There are 20 residues in the CDR3. The V and J ends lost 4 bases and 1 base, in that order; junction bases with no gene match: 21. Germline-derived CDR1 and CDR2 are LGHNA and YSLEER.

V gene TRBV10-1 combines with J gene TRBJ1-5, with a tentative D call TRBD1 (6 bases). V was pared by 4 bases and J by 2 bases, with 15 bases between. Per germline, CDR1 WNHNN and CDR2 SYGVQD (reference sequence). The CDR3 spans 16 residues. CDR3 protein: CASSARGGVCNQPQHF. For the CDR3, the DNA is TGCGCCAGCAGTGCCAGAGGGGGAGTATGCAATCAGCCCCAGCATTTT.

This clone appeared once. The chain couples TRBV5-8 to TRBJ2-2; D not resolved. This CDR3 is 15 amino acids long. The germline V gene has CDR1 SGHTS and CDR2 YDEGEE. The V end lost 0 bases, the J end lost 0 bases, and 6 bases lay between the germline ends. CDR3 nucleotides: TGTGCCAGCAGCTTGGGACATTCGAACACCGGGGAGCTGTTTTTT. Its translation: CASSLGHSNTGELFF.

The genes are TRBV4-3 and TRBJ1-5; D may be TRBD1 (6 bases). Germline V gives CDR1 LGHNA, CDR2 YSLEER. V was cut by 3 bases and J by 5 bases, with 23 bases left in between. There are 18 residues in the CDR3. CDR3 amino acids: CASSHAPATGTRYQPQHF. The CDR3 DNA reads as TGCGCCAGCAGCCATGCTCCGGCAACCGGGACAAGATATCAGCCCCAGCATTTT.

This sequence joins TRBV19 and TRBJ2-5, with a weak D call TRBD2 (6 bases). The germline gives CDR1 LNHDA, CDR2 SQIVND (reference sequence). Trimming cost V 5 bases and J 4 bases, with 11 bases left between them. The CDR3 totals 13 residues. The CDR3 DNA reads TGTGCCAGTAGTGGCGGGACGGGAGAGACCCAGTACTTC. Protein: CASSGGTGETQYF.

This clone was seen a single time. V and J are TRBV18 and TRBJ1-1, with 9 bases aligning to TRBD1. The CDR3 has 15 residues. V lost 2 bases to trimming and J lost 3 bases; unmatched junction nucleotides: 4. Germline V gene data show CDR1 as KGHSH and CDR2 as LQKENI. CDR3 protein: CASSPTGGADTEAFF. The CDR3 region has the DNA TGTGCCAGCTCACCAACAGGGGGCGCCGACACTGAAGCTTTCTTT. The variable domain in full, completed from reference TRBV18 and TRBJ1-1, reads NAGVMQNPRHLVRRRGQEARLRCSPMKGHSHVYWYRQLPEEGLKFMVYLQKENIIDESGMPKERFSAEFPKEGPSILRIQQVVRGDSAAYFCASSPTGGADTEAFFGQGTRLTVV.

The chain employs TRBV4-2 and TRBJ2-7; TRBD2 is a possible D gene (5 bases). Trimming removed 1 base at V and 3 bases at J, with 16 bases between. The length of the CDR3 is 16 residues. CDR1 is LGHNA, CDR2 YNFKEQ, per germline. CDR3 DNA: TGTGCCAGCAGCCAAGTACCCCCGAGGGTAGGCTACGAGCAGTACTTC. Translating gives CASSQVPPRVGYEQYF.

The rearrangement uses TRBV7-3 and TRBJ1-2; a weak D match, TRBD1 (6 bases). The CDR3 covers 17 residues. The V gene lost 1 base and the J gene lost 6 bases, with 21 bases spanning the gap. Germline V gene lookup returns CDR1 SGHTA and CDR2 FQGTGA. Written as DNA, the CDR3 is TGTGCCAGCAGCTTAAACGGTGTAGGGGGTTTGGATCATGGCTACACCTTC. It translates to CASSLNGVGGLDHGYTF.

The J gene is TRBJ1-5, the V gene TRBV5-1; 7 positions agree with TRBD1. From germline, CDR1 is SGHRS and CDR2 YFSETQ. V was clipped by 0 bases and J by 4 bases; unmatched bases: 7. This CDR3 is built from 16 residues. The CDR3 protein is CASSLGTGAMNQPQHF. For the CDR3, the DNA is TGCGCCAGCAGCTTGGGCACAGGGGCCATGAATCAGCCCCAGCATTTT.